This T cell receptor (beta chain) is from a study of cytomegalovirus exposure and HLA in healthy donors. Study-wide background: Sequencing of around 200 million T cells in an earlier analysis found roughly 120 million unique TCR beta sequences. A preliminary data release comprised roughly 80 million unique TCRs obtained from HLA-typed donors.

Points from the study as a whole: Roughly uniform sequencing depth across donors was assumed, possibly incorrectly.

As concerns this clone: Antigen unknown.

PCR amplification relied on 60 Vbeta primers (plus 13 Jbeta primers). The assay was immunoSEQ multiplex PCR, and TCRdb's table has in-frame clones only and misses some. Of around 170,000 clones in the sample, over 60% were seen once. It was healthy bone marrow donors who served as donors. This TCR was sampled from a man aged 18 to 29 in good health and CMV-seronegative. Sequencing used PBMCs.

The CDR3 DNA is TGTGCCAGCTCACCACAAGGGACAACTGGAAACACCATATATTTT. Its translation is CASSPQGTTGNTIYF. The J gene is TRBJ1-3, the V gene TRBV18; D may be TRBD1 (6 bases). In germline, CDR1 is KGHSH, CDR2 LQKENI. V gave up 1 base and J gave up 2 bases, with 9 bases separating them. The CDR3 runs 15 residues.